This passage covers 16 T cell receptor beta chains from one sample sequenced in a study of beta chain features in type 1 diabetes. Every isolated RNA sample was fully reverse transcribed, so sequencing captured expressed TCRB transcripts. Assay: immunoSEQ multiplex PCR; the TCRdb copy retains only in-frame clones and omits some. In the table there are under 250,000 clones, less than 35% of which are singletons. The sequencing input was central memory CD4+ T cells from blood. These receptors were taken from a young man in good health.

V usage is TRBV30 and J usage is TRBJ1-4, with 8 bases that match TRBD1. Per the germline V gene, CDR1 is GTSNPN and CDR2 is SVGIG (reference sequence). Trimming cost V 2 bases and J 8 bases; bases outside gene matches: 7. The CDR3 sequence is 14 residues long. The CDR3 reads CAWSFGQGGEKLFF. CDR3 nucleotides: TGTGCCTGGAGTTTCGGACAGGGCGGAGAAAAACTGTTTTTT.

The CDR3 loop reads CASSPLEYNEQFF. The CDR3 DNA is TGTGCCAGCTCACCGCTTGAATACAATGAGCAGTTCTTC. The chain recombines TRBV18 with TRBJ2-1; D is uncertain. The V end lost 3 bases, the J end lost 4 bases, and 7 bases lay between the germline ends. CDR1 is KGHSH, CDR2 LQKENI, per germline. The CDR3 has 13 amino acids.

This clone was observed a handful of times. The V and J genes are TRBV29-1 and TRBJ2-7, with D possibly matching TRBD1 (6 bases). The CDR3 loop spans 13 amino acids. Looked up from germline, CDR1 is SQVTM and CDR2 is ANQGSEA. V gave up 7 bases and J gave up 5 bases, with 18 bases separating them. The CDR3 region is CSAGLGTGNEQYF. The DNA for the CDR3 is TGCAGCGCCGGGTTGGGCACAGGGAACGAGCAGTACTTC.

The chain uses TRBV5-1 and TRBJ2-3, with 9 bases matching TRBD2. The CDR3 totals 16 residues. Germline V lookup: CDR1 SGHRS, CDR2 YFSETQ. The V and J ends lost 7 bases and 0 bases, in that order; junction bases with no gene match: 9. The DNA of the CDR3 is TGCGCCAGCTCCTCCCCCGGGACTAGCAGCACAGATACGCAGTATTTT. Translating it yields CASSSPGTSSTDTQYF.

The rearrangement links TRBV18 to TRBJ2-1; TRBD1 matches 7 bases. With V trimmed by 8 bases and J by 9 bases, 10 bases remained unmatched. This CDR3 region has 13 residues. Looked up from germline, CDR1 is KGHSH and CDR2 is LQKENI. DNA for the CDR3: TGTGCCAGCACAGGGATGGGACAGACTGAGCAGTTCTTC. Protein product: CASTGMGQTEQFF.

This chain links TRBV9 with TRBJ2-1; D gene uncertain. The V gene's germline CDR1 is SGDLS and CDR2 YYNGEE. The CDR3 sequence is 17 residues long. V lost 3 bases and J lost 0, with 16 bases in between. CDR3 in DNA: TGTGCCAGCAGCGACCCGTTGGCGAGGAGCTCCTACAATGAGCAGTTCTTC. Amino acid sequence: CASSDPLARSSYNEQFF.

This chain links TRBV27 with TRBJ1-5, with no clear D. CDR1 is MNHEY and CDR2 is SMNVEV in the germline V gene (reference sequence). The V and J ends lost 2 bases and 3 bases respectively, with 8 bases between them. This CDR3 has 14 amino acids. CDR3: CASSLVGINQPQHF. In DNA, the CDR3 is TGTGCCAGCAGTTTAGTAGGGATCAATCAGCCCCAGCATTTT.

This clone came up a few times. The chain joins TRBV5-4 to TRBJ1-1; D ambiguous. The CDR3 is 13 residues long. CDR1 is SGHNT, CDR2 YYREEE, per germline (reference sequence). V shed 4 bases and J shed 3 bases, with 10 bases lying between them. The CDR3 DNA follows: TGTGCCAGCAGCGTGACCCTAGACACTGAAGCTTTCTTT. It translates to CASSVTLDTEAFF.

This clone was counted between two and nine times. The chain couples TRBV27 to TRBJ2-1; TRBD1 is a possible D gene (6 bases). Trimming took 6 bases from V and 5 from J, leaving 11 bases between them. The CDR3 spans 13 residues. CDR1 is MNHEY and CDR2 is SMNVEV in the germline V gene (reference sequence). The CDR3 spells CASRAGANNEQFF. In DNA form, the CDR3 reads TGTGCCAGCAGGGCAGGGGCTAACAATGAGCAGTTCTTC.

In this sample, this clone turned up once. The chain recombines TRBV15 with TRBJ2-2; D call uncertain. The CDR3 loop spans 15 amino acids. Germline CDR1 reads LNHNV; CDR2 reads YYDKDF (reference sequence). V lost 0 bases, J lost 1 base, and 6 bases lay in between. The CDR3 DNA reads TGTGCCACCAGCAGAGAGGGTCGGAACACCGGGGAGCTGTTTTTT. It translates to CATSREGRNTGELFF.

This clone was counted a few times. The chain couples TRBV7-2 to TRBJ2-3, with a possible D match to TRBD2 (5 bases). Germline-derived CDR1 and CDR2 are SGHTA and FQGNSA. This CDR3 spans 14 amino acids. Trimming took off 4 bases at V and 8 bases at J, with 16 bases between the two ends. Written as DNA, the CDR3 is TGTGCCAGCAGCTCGCCTAGCCAGAGCATTACGCAGTATTTT. It codes for CASSSPSQSITQYF.

This clone showed up many times. Other DNA sequences in this specimen translate into the identical CDR3. The chain is built from TRBV20-1 and TRBJ2-2; D remains unclear. The CDR3 contains 11 residues. Germline V lookup: CDR1 DFQATT, CDR2 SNEGSKA (reference sequence). The CDR3 region has the DNA TGCAGCCTCGTGGACACCGGGGAGCTGTTTTTT. Protein product: CSLVDTGELFF.

The count of this clone is one. At the DNA level, this CDR3 is encoded by other sequences in the same sample as well. The chain is built from TRBV30 and TRBJ2-1; D call uncertain. The CDR3 is made up of 11 amino acids. Trimming removed 2 bases from V and 7 bases from J, with 6 bases in between. The V gene's germline CDR1 is GTSNPN and CDR2 SVGIG (reference sequence). The CDR3: CAWSRGNEQFF. For the CDR3, the DNA is TGTGCCTGGAGTAGAGGTAATGAGCAGTTCTTC.

The chain employs TRBV28 and TRBJ1-2; TRBD1 aligns across 9 bases. Trimming took 4 bases from V and 4 from J; bases not matched to a gene: 7. Germline CDR1 and CDR2: MDHEN and SYDVKM. This CDR3 comprises 15 residues. DNA for the CDR3: TGTGCCAGCAGTTGGGGACAGGGCTTGAGCTATGGCTACACCTTC. Amino acids: CASSWGQGLSYGYTF.

A remark on this clone: The same CDR3 arises from other DNA sequences in this sample as well. The V call is TRBV7-2, the J call TRBJ2-7; no definite D call. This CDR3 spans 12 amino acids. Germline V gives CDR1 SGHTA, CDR2 FQGNSA. V dropped 4 bases and J dropped 0 bases, with 4 bases sitting between them. CDR3 residues: CASSWNSYEQYF. The CDR3 DNA sequence: TGTGCCAGCAGCTGGAACTCCTACGAGCAGTACTTC. Filled out from reference TRBV7-2 and TRBJ2-7, the complete variable domain reads GAGVSQSPSNKVTEKGKDVELRCDPISGHTALYWYRQSLGQGLEFLIYFQGNSAPDKSGLPSDRFSAERTGGSVSTLTIQRTQQEDSAVYLCASSWNSYEQYFGPGTRLTVT.

The V call is TRBV6-1, the J call TRBJ2-1; no firm D call. The germline V gene has CDR1 MNHNS and CDR2 SASEGT. This CDR3 has 13 amino acids. Trimming took 7 bases from V and 0 from J, leaving 7 bases between them. This CDR3 reads CASTGGSYNEQFF. The CDR3 DNA reads as TGTGCCAGCACCGGCGGCTCCTACAATGAGCAGTTCTTC.